These 7 T cell receptor beta chains originate from one sample sequenced in a study of Ad26.COV2.S vaccination and SARS-CoV-2 variants. The method was immunoSEQ multiplex PCR; TCRdb's version includes in-frame clones alone and lacks a portion of them. The sample has roughly 380,000 clones, 70% to 90% seen once. Treatment here: around 19 received Ad26.COV2.S at low or high dose, single or two shots; several received placebo; per-sample allocation not given. Following the first vaccine or placebo injection, samples were taken on day 63. Material: peripheral blood, obtained in a trial of Ad26.COV2.S vaccine versus placebo. The origin of the receptors is a person aged 18 to 65 who received the Ad26.COV2.S COVID-19 vaccine or a placebo.

This clone was counted between two and nine times. The chain couples TRBV10-3 to TRBJ2-1, with 12 bases matching TRBD2. The CDR3 runs to 15 residues. The V segment lost 6 bases and the J segment 4 bases; nucleotides outside the gene matches: 4. In germline, CDR1 is ENHRY, CDR2 SYGVKD. The CDR3 coding sequence is TGTGCCATCAGATCCGGGACTAGCGGGTACAATGAGCAGTTCTTC. This encodes CAIRSGTSGYNEQFF.

The chain combines TRBV4-3 with TRBJ2-1, with 8 bases aligning to TRBD2. The CDR3 spans 15 residues. The V and J ends lost 4 bases and 5 bases, in that order; junction bases with no gene match: 7. Germline V gene lookup returns CDR1 LGHNA and CDR2 YSLEER. CDR3 sequence reads: CASSPRVAGNNEQFF. Written as DNA, the CDR3 is TGCGCCAGCAGCCCCCGGGTAGCGGGAAACAATGAGCAGTTCTTC.

The V and J genes are TRBV18 and TRBJ1-2; 8 nucleotides agree with TRBD1. V was pared by 6 bases and J by 8 bases, with 8 bases of the junction left unmatched. The germline V gene has CDR1 KGHSH and CDR2 LQKENI. The CDR3 totals 13 residues. This chain's CDR3 is CASSWGQEDGYTF. The CDR3 DNA reads as TGTGCCAGCTCTTGGGGACAGGAGGACGGCTACACCTTC.

This chain links TRBV2 with TRBJ2-3, with 10 bases matching TRBD2. The V segment lost 6 bases and the J segment 8 bases; nucleotides outside the gene matches: 17. Germline lookup yields CDR1 SNHLY and CDR2 FYNNEI. The CDR3 covers 17 residues. In DNA, the CDR3 is TGTGCCAGCAGGCCCTTGACTAGCGGGCGCCTAGGGGTTACGCAGTATTTT. This encodes CASRPLTSGRLGVTQYF.

V and J are TRBV11-3 and TRBJ2-1; 9 bases map to TRBD1. This CDR3 contains 15 residues. With 5 bases clipped from V and 6 bases from J, the junction kept 8 bases outside the gene matches. The germline gives CDR1 SGHNT, CDR2 YENEEA. CDR3 sequence reads: CASSPGGTGRNEQFF. The CDR3 DNA sequence: TGTGCCAGCAGCCCAGGCGGGACAGGGCGCAATGAGCAGTTCTTC.

The chain combines TRBV4-3 with TRBJ1-5, with D possibly being TRBD1 (6 bases). V was shortened by 1 base and J by 7 bases, with 17 bases between the two germline ends. This CDR3 has 16 amino acids. Germline-derived CDR1 and CDR2 are LGHNA and YSLEER. CDR3: CASSQVVGAQRQPQHF. CDR3 in DNA: TGCGCCAGCAGCCAAGTAGTGGGGGCGCAGAGGCAGCCCCAGCATTTT.

This clone has a single count. The gene calls are TRBV6-5 and TRBJ2-7; a possible D gene is TRBD1 (6 bases). The V gene's germline CDR1 is MNHEY and CDR2 SVGAGI. The CDR3 is made up of 14 amino acids. The V end lost 4 bases, the J end lost 1 base, and 11 bases lay between the germline ends. The CDR3 nucleotides read TGTGCCAGCAGTTTGGGGGCCTCTTCCTACGAGCAGTACTTC. Its protein product is CASSLGASSYEQYF.